The 15 T cell receptor beta chains given below trace back to one sample, sequenced in a study of T cells after yellow fever vaccination. TCRdb reprocessed the 5' RACE reads via MiXCR and lists one record per CDR3 protein. The sample yields tens of thousands of distinct CDR3 sequences, less than 8.5% seen once. The specimen was CD8+ T cells sorted from PBMCs, collected 15 days after the yellow fever booster vaccination. The receptors originated from a man aged 25 to 40 who received the YFV17D yellow fever vaccine.

V gene TRBV20-1 combines with J gene TRBJ1-2; tentative D call: TRBD1 (6 bases). The germline gives CDR1 DFQATT, CDR2 SNEGSKA (reference sequence). This CDR3 is built from 12 residues. V lost 3 bases to trimming and J lost 8 bases, with 13 bases between them. CDR3 DNA sequence: TGCAGTGCTAGGAGGGGGGGTTTGGGCTACACCTTC. Protein product: CSARRGGLGYTF.

This clonotype was found many times. CDR3 protein: CASSYKAGGYGYTF. The CDR3 bases are TGTGCCAGCAGTTACAAAGCAGGGGGTTATGGCTACACCTTC. The chain carries TRBV6-5 and TRBJ1-2; 7 nucleotides align to TRBD1. The CDR3 runs 14 residues. V was pared by 2 bases and J by 5 bases, with 5 bases of the junction left unmatched. Germline CDR1 is MNHEY and CDR2 is SVGAGI.

This clonotype was seen at least ten times. The rearrangement uses TRBV7-6 and TRBJ2-2; 9 bases match TRBD1. CDR1 SGHVS and CDR2 FNYEAQ come from the germline V gene. The CDR3 totals 15 residues. Trimming took 3 bases from V and 6 from J; bases not matched to a gene: 5. The CDR3 bases are TGTGCCAGCAGCTTGCGCGGGACAGGGCCCGGGGAGCTGTTTTTT. It is translated as CASSLRGTGPGELFF. Together with reference TRBV7-6 and TRBJ2-2, the CDR3 gives the full variable domain: GAGVSQSPRYKVTKRGQDVALRCDPISGHVSLYWYRQALGQGPEFLTYFNYEAQQDKSGLPNDRFSAERPEGSISTLTIQRTEQRDSAMYRCASSLRGTGPGELFFGEGSRLTVL.

In its sample, this clonotype was seen many times. The chain is built from TRBV12-3 or TRBV12-4 and TRBJ2-1; 10 bases align to TRBD2. Losses at the gene ends were 6 bases for V and 7 bases for J; bases not matched to a gene: 6. The CDR3 runs to 14 residues. CDR3 DNA sequence: TGTGCCAGCAGGTCTAGCGGGAGTCTAAATGAGCAGTTCTTC. Protein: CASRSSGSLNEQFF.

This clonotype has ten or more counts. The genes are TRBV7-6 and TRBJ2-7, with D perhaps matching TRBD2 (5 bases). Trimming took off 1 base at V and 2 bases at J, with 12 bases between the two ends. CDR3 size: 15 residues. Germline V gene sequence: CDR1 SGHVS, CDR2 FNYEAQ. The CDR3 nucleotides read TGTGCCAGCAGCTTAGGTCGGACTTCAGCCTACGAGCAGTACTTC. Translating gives CASSLGRTSAYEQYF.

This clonotype occurred many times. The chain joins TRBV3-1 to TRBJ2-2; TRBD2 might be the D (6 bases). Germline V CDR1 and CDR2: LGHDT, YNNKEL (reference sequence). V was cut by 3 bases and J by 0 bases, with 8 bases left in between. This CDR3 is 15 amino acids long. Here the CDR3 DNA reads TGTGCCAGCAGCCAGGGGACTGCGAACACCGGGGAGCTGTTTTTT. It codes for CASSQGTANTGELFF.

This clonotype was counted at least ten times. J is TRBJ2-3 and V is TRBV24-1; 8 nucleotides line up with TRBD2. The V gene's germline CDR1 is KGHDR and CDR2 SFDVKD. The CDR3 sequence is 14 residues long. Germline trimming cut 7 bases from V and 6 bases from J; bases unmatched to any gene: 8. The CDR3 protein is CATSPPGGLDTQYF. In DNA, the CDR3 is TGTGCCACCAGCCCCCCGGGGGGGTTGGATACGCAGTATTTT.

This clonotype was counted many times. A junction boundary mismatches the germline segment, possibly from a read error. V and J are TRBV20-1 and TRBJ2-7; 10 bases match TRBD2. The CDR3 totals 14 residues. CDR1 DFQATT and CDR2 SNEGSKA come from the germline V gene (reference sequence). The CDR3 DNA is TGCAGTGCTCGAGAGCGGGAGGGACCCTACGAGCAGTACTTC. Protein product: CSAREREGPYEQYF.

This clonotype was seen many times. The chain recombines TRBV6-1 with TRBJ2-2; no reliable D call. Germline CDR1 and CDR2: MNHNS and SASEGT. Trimming stripped 4 bases from V and 5 bases from J, with 2 bases between. The length of the CDR3 is 11 residues. The CDR3 nucleotides read TGTGCCAGCAGTGTGACCGGGGAGCTGTTTTTT. Translating gives CASSVTGELFF.

This clonotype was observed many times. CDR3 in DNA: TGTGCCAGCAGTTTTAATACGGGACTAGCCGCCTACGAGCAGTACTTC. Encoded protein: CASSFNTGLAAYEQYF. The rearrangement joins TRBV12-3 or TRBV12-4 to TRBJ2-7, with TRBD2 identical over 9 bases. CDR3 length: 16 amino acids. Trimming took 3 bases from V and 2 from J; bases not matched to a gene: 8.

This clonotype was recorded at least ten times. The V gene is TRBV9, the J gene TRBJ2-5; possibly TRBD2 for D (6 bases). Germline V gene lookup returns CDR1 SGDLS and CDR2 YYNGEE. V lost 2 bases and J lost 4, with 12 bases in between. The CDR3 is 14 residues long. The CDR3 protein is CASSVSGVVETQYF. The DNA of the CDR3 is TGTGCCAGCAGCGTGTCGGGAGTAGTAGAGACCCAGTACTTC.

This clonotype has ten or more counts. The chain combines TRBV6-2 or TRBV6-3 with TRBJ2-1; 10 nucleotides align to TRBD2. The CDR3 covers 14 residues. V shed 6 bases, J shed 8 bases, and the junction held 7 bases outside the gene matches. CDR1 is MNHEY and CDR2 is SVGEGT in the germline V gene. The CDR3 coding sequence is TGTGCCAGCAGCCAGCGGGAGGGTATGCATGAGCAGTTCTTC. Translation gives CASSQREGMHEQFF.

This clonotype occurred a few times. The genes are TRBV20-1 and TRBJ2-7, with D maybe TRBD1 (9 bases). The CDR3 extends over 14 amino acids. V was clipped by 5 bases and J by 5 bases, with 19 bases between them. Germline V CDR1 and CDR2: DFQATT, SNEGSKA (reference sequence). The CDR3 sequence: CSAGGGTGNNEQYF. The DNA of the CDR3 is TGCAGTGCTGGCGGGGGGACAGGGAACAACGAGCAGTACTTC.

The table lists this clonotype with a few counts. The CDR3 spells CASSSRSGQNYGYTF. Written as DNA, the CDR3 is TGTGCCAGCAGTTCCCGGTCGGGACAGAACTATGGCTACACCTTC. The V gene is TRBV28, the J gene TRBJ1-2; TRBD1 matches 7 bases. J was trimmed by 2 bases and V by 4 bases; bases with no gene match: 7. The CDR3 sequence is 15 residues long. CDR1 and CDR2 (germline): MDHEN, SYDVKM.

There are many counts of this clonotype. The chain uses TRBV11-2 and TRBJ2-1; TRBD2 matches 8 bases. The CDR3 extends over 13 amino acids. The V segment lost 6 bases and the J segment 7 bases; nucleotides outside the gene matches: 5. Germline V lookup: CDR1 SGHAT, CDR2 FQNNGV. The DNA for the CDR3 is TGTGCCAGCAGACGCACGGGGGGGAATGAGCAGTTCTTC. It codes for CASRRTGGNEQFF.